Listed below are T cell receptor beta chains from one sample, sequenced in a study of CD8 T cells in ankylosing spondylitis. Each CDR3 protein gets one entry after TCRdb re-called the 5' RACE reads with MiXCR. The sample carries 450,000 to 550,000 distinct CDR3 sequences, roughly 5.3% recorded once. Sequencing was carried out using blood, either unsorted or a sorted T cell fraction (not recorded which). These receptor sequences come from a male donor with ankylosing spondylitis. CDR3s include the opening cysteine and the closing phenylalanine or tryptophan. The order of the fields is D gene, clone size, J gene, V gene, CDR3 protein, CDR3 DNA. The D gene is left open where the match is weak. A clone size is listed for some rows: how often the clone was seen (once, few, many), or a class if it is expanded.

D: NA; size: many; J: TRBJ2-3; V: TRBV6-1; CDR3: CASTADLGTDTQYF; DNA: TGTGCCAGCACCGCCGACCTTGGCACAGATACGCAGTATTTT
D: TRBD2; size: NA; J: TRBJ2-7; V: TRBV11-2; CDR3: CASTQRGLGLAEAPYEQYF; DNA: TGTGCCAGCACTCAAAGGGGCTTGGGACTAGCGGAGGCTCCTTACGAGCAGTACTTC
D: NA; size: many; J: TRBJ2-1; V: TRBV29-1; CDR3: CSVGLEQFF; DNA: TGCAGCGTTGGGCTGGAGCAGTTCTTC
D: NA; size: many; J: TRBJ1-5; V: TRBV20-1; CDR3: CSAAGRSNQPQHF; DNA: TGCAGTGCGGCAGGGAGGAGCAATCAGCCCCAGCATTTT
D: TRBD2; size: many; J: TRBJ2-7; V: TRBV20-1; CDR3: CSAKGLAGAYEQYF; DNA: TGCAGTGCCAAAGGACTAGCGGGAGCCTACGAGCAGTACTTC
D: NA; size: many; J: TRBJ2-3; V: TRBV7-9; CDR3: CASSLAELKQYF; DNA: TGTGCCAGCAGCTTAGCGGAGCTAAAGCAGTATTTT
D: NA; size: many; J: TRBJ1-1; V: TRBV6-2/TRBV6-3; CDR3: CASSWAVNTEAFF; DNA: TGTGCCAGCAGTTGGGCGGTGAACACTGAAGCTTTCTTT
D: NA; size: NA; J: TRBJ2-7; V: TRBV6-5; CDR3: CASSYGLPRYEQYF; DNA: TGTGCCAGCAGTTACGGACTACCCCGCTACGAGCAGTACTTC
D: NA; size: NA; J: TRBJ2-1; V: TRBV2; CDR3: CASSVDLSYNEQFF; DNA: TGTGCCAGCAGTGTCGATCTCAGCTACAATGAGCAGTTCTTC
D: NA; size: few; J: TRBJ2-7; V: TRBV6-1; CDR3: CASRASEYYEQYF; DNA: TGTGCCAGCCGGGCGAGCGAGTACTACGAGCAGTACTTC
D: NA; size: many; J: TRBJ1-5; V: TRBV29-1; CDR3: CSVGWGSNQPQHF; DNA: TGCAGCGTTGGATGGGGGTCCAATCAGCCCCAGCATTTT
D: TRBD2; size: few; J: TRBJ2-2; V: TRBV6-5; CDR3: CASSYSTLAVANTGELFF; DNA: TGTGCCAGCAGTTACTCGACACTAGCGGTAGCGAACACCGGGGAGCTGTTTTTT
D: NA; size: many; J: TRBJ2-5; V: TRBV7-2; CDR3: CASSRELAWETQYF; DNA: TGTGCCAGCAGCAGAGAACTAGCATGGGAGACCCAGTACTTC
D: NA; size: many; J: TRBJ1-1; V: TRBV5-1; CDR3: CASSPQGSNTEAFF; DNA: TGCGCCAGCAGCCCCCAAGGGTCGAACACTGAAGCTTTCTTT
D: TRBD2; size: many; J: TRBJ2-3; V: TRBV10-3; CDR3: CAIRGAGGGTDTQYF; DNA: TGTGCCATCAGGGGGGCGGGAGGAGGAACAGATACGCAGTATTTT
D: TRBD2; size: few; J: TRBJ2-3; V: TRBV10-3; CDR3: CAISGTSEDTQYF; DNA: TGTGCCATCAGTGGGACTAGCGAAGATACGCAGTATTTT
D: NA; size: many; J: TRBJ1-6; V: TRBV5-1; CDR3: CASSLRGNRPSSYNSPLHF; DNA: TGCGCCAGCAGCTTAAGGGGGAACCGGCCAAGCTCCTATAATTCACCCCTCCACTTT
D: TRBD1; size: NA; J: TRBJ2-3; V: TRBV5-1; CDR3: CASSYGQAEADTQYF; DNA: TGCGCCAGCAGCTACGGACAGGCCGAGGCAGATACGCAGTATTTT
D: TRBD1; size: few; J: TRBJ1-1; V: TRBV5-1; CDR3: CASSLFLDRVNTEAFF; DNA: TGCGCCAGCAGCTTGTTTTTGGACAGGGTGAACACTGAAGCTTTCTTT
D: NA; size: NA; J: TRBJ1-4; V: TRBV7-2; CDR3: CASSLDWPGEEEKLFF; DNA: TGTGCCAGCAGCTTAGATTGGCCAGGGGAAGAGGAAAAACTGTTTTTT
D: TRBD2; size: NA; J: TRBJ2-2; V: TRBV5-3; CDR3: CASSSGRRSNTGELFF; DNA: TGTGCCAGTTCTAGCGGGAGACGTTCGAACACCGGGGAGCTGTTTTTT
D: NA; size: few; J: TRBJ1-1; V: TRBV6-2/TRBV6-3; CDR3: CASSYQDSSTEAFF; DNA: TGTGCCAGCAGTTATCAGGACAGTTCCACTGAAGCTTTCTTT
D: NA; size: NA; J: TRBJ2-3; V: TRBV12-3/TRBV12-4; CDR3: CASSLTLNTQYF; DNA: TGTGCCAGCAGTTTGACCCTAAATACGCAGTATTTT
D: TRBD1; size: few; J: TRBJ2-3; V: TRBV24-1; CDR3: CATSDLGQGRDTQYF; DNA: TGTGCCACCAGTGACTTAGGACAGGGCCGTGATACGCAGTATTTT
D: TRBD2; size: many; J: TRBJ2-3; V: TRBV7-2; CDR3: CASSSTSGRRTQYF; DNA: TGTGCCAGCAGCTCGACTAGCGGCCGTCGTACGCAGTATTTT
D: TRBD2; size: many; J: TRBJ2-1; V: TRBV20-1; CDR3: CSASRTSGLYNEQFF; DNA: TGCAGTGCTAGTAGAACTAGCGGACTCTACAATGAGCAGTTCTTC
D: NA; size: many; J: TRBJ2-5; V: TRBV7-2; CDR3: CASSLWQETQYF; DNA: TGTGCCAGCAGCTTATGGCAAGAGACCCAGTACTTC
D: NA; size: many; J: TRBJ1-2; V: TRBV6-1; CDR3: CASSPRPGRNYGYTF; DNA: TGTGCCAGCAGTCCCCGGCCTGGACGGAACTATGGCTACACCTTC
D: TRBD2; size: NA; J: TRBJ2-5; V: TRBV10-2; CDR3: CATGDLAGGPRKETQYF; DNA: TGCGCCACCGGGGACTTAGCGGGAGGCCCTCGAAAAGAGACCCAGTACTTC
D: NA; size: many; J: TRBJ1-5; V: TRBV5-6; CDR3: CASSLGRQPQHF; DNA: TGTGCCAGCAGCTTGGGTAGACAGCCCCAGCATTTT
D: TRBD1; size: NA; J: TRBJ1-5; V: TRBV2; CDR3: CASSEKPPTGRFNNQPQHF; DNA: TGTGCCAGCAGTGAAAAGCCTCCGACAGGGAGGTTTAACAATCAGCCCCAGCATTTT
D: NA; size: many; J: TRBJ1-6; V: TRBV5-1; CDR3: CASSRGGAEHSPLHF; DNA: TGCGCCAGCAGCAGGGGGGGGGCAGAGCATTCACCCCTCCACTTT
D: NA; size: many; J: TRBJ2-7; V: TRBV3-1; CDR3: CASSYSGTDADEQYF; DNA: TGTGCCAGCAGCTACTCCGGGACCGATGCAGACGAGCAGTACTTC
D: NA; size: many; J: TRBJ2-3; V: TRBV28; CDR3: CASSFRRGVDTQYF; DNA: TGTGCCAGCAGTTTTAGGCGAGGAGTGGATACGCAGTATTTT
D: NA; size: few; J: TRBJ2-3; V: TRBV4-1; CDR3: CASSQEVRAGDTQYF; DNA: TGCGCCAGCAGCCAAGAGGTTAGGGCGGGGGATACGCAGTATTTT
D: NA; size: few; J: TRBJ1-1; V: TRBV5-1; CDR3: CASRPDPNETEAFF; DNA: TGCGCCAGCAGGCCAGACCCTAACGAGACTGAAGCTTTCTTT
D: TRBD1; size: many; J: TRBJ2-7; V: TRBV4-3; CDR3: CASSQDYRGASYEQYF; DNA: TGCGCCAGCAGCCAAGATTACAGGGGGGCCTCCTACGAGCAGTACTTC
D: TRBD1; size: few; J: TRBJ2-7; V: TRBV7-6; CDR3: CASSLWTGVTEQYF; DNA: TGTGCCAGCAGCCTTTGGACAGGGGTAACCGAGCAGTACTTC
D: NA; size: many; J: TRBJ2-3; V: TRBV5-1; CDR3: CASSLQGGGTDTQYF; DNA: TGCGCCAGCAGCCTTCAGGGCGGGGGCACAGATACGCAGTATTTT
D: TRBD1; size: many; J: TRBJ2-7; V: TRBV20-1; CDR3: CSARAAGGDRPTSASYEQYF; DNA: TGCAGTGCTAGAGCGGCGGGTGGGGACAGACCTACTTCAGCGTCCTACGAGCAGTACTTC
D: NA; size: many; J: TRBJ2-5; V: TRBV29-1; CDR3: CSVQMYQETQYF; DNA: TGCAGCGTACAGATGTACCAAGAGACCCAGTACTTC
D: TRBD1; size: many; J: TRBJ1-1; V: TRBV5-1; CDR3: CASRQGVEAFF; DNA: TGCGCCAGCCGACAGGGGGTTGAAGCTTTCTTT
D: NA; size: NA; J: TRBJ2-3; V: TRBV7-2; CDR3: CASSFGPGSDTQYF; DNA: TGTGCCAGCAGCTTTGGTCCGGGCTCCGATACGCAGTATTTT
D: NA; size: many; J: TRBJ2-5; V: TRBV27; CDR3: CASKTEWLGRETQYF; DNA: TGTGCCAGCAAGACTGAGTGGTTGGGCAGAGAGACCCAGTACTTC
D: NA; size: many; J: TRBJ2-1; V: TRBV4-1; CDR3: CASSQDSAQLPEQFF; DNA: TGCGCCAGCAGCCAAGATTCCGCCCAGCTTCCTGAGCAGTTCTTC
D: NA; size: many; J: TRBJ1-4; V: TRBV7-3; CDR3: CASSLRGPRASSTNEKLFF; DNA: TGTGCCAGCAGCTTAAGGGGACCCCGGGCGAGTTCAACTAATGAAAAACTGTTTTTT
D: NA; size: many; J: TRBJ1-1; V: TRBV4-3; CDR3: CASSQNGRTAAVAFF; DNA: TGCGCCAGCAGCCAAAATGGGAGGACCGCGGCCGTAGCTTTCTTT
D: NA; size: few; J: TRBJ1-1; V: TRBV5-6; CDR3: CASSLQTGRPEAFF; DNA: TGTGCCAGCAGCTTGCAAACAGGGCGGCCTGAAGCTTTCTTT
D: TRBD1; size: many; J: TRBJ2-3; V: TRBV5-1; CDR3: CASSLTGVPTDTQYF; DNA: TGCGCCAGCAGCTTGACAGGGGTGCCCACAGATACGCAGTATTTT